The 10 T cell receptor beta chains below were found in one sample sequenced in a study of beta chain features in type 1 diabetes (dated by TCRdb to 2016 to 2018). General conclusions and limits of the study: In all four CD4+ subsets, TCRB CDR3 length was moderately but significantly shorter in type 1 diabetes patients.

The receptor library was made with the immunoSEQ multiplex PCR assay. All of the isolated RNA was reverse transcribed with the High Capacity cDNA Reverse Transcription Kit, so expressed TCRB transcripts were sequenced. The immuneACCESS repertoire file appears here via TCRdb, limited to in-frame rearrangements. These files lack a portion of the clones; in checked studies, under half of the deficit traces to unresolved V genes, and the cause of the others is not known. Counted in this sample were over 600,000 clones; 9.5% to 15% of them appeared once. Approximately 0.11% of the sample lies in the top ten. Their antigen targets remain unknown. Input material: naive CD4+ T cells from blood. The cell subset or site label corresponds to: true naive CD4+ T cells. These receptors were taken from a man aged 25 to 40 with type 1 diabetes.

This CDR3 reads CASSLETGSMETQYF. The DNA for the CDR3 is TGTGCCAGCAGCTTAGAAACAGGGAGTATGGAGACCCAGTACTTC. This chain joins TRBV7-2 and TRBJ2-5, with D tentatively TRBD1 (6 bases). This CDR3 has 15 amino acids. The V gene's germline CDR1 is SGHTA and CDR2 FQGNSA. Trimming took off 1 base at V and 5 bases at J, with 14 bases between the two ends.

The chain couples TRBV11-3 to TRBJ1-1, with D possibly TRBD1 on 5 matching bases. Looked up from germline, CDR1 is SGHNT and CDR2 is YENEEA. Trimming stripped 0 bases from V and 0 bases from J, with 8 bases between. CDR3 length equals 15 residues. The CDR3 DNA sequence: TGTGCCAGCAGCTTAGAAGGGGAGTTGAACACTGAAGCTTTCTTT. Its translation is CASSLEGELNTEAFF.

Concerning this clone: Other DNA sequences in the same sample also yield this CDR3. CDR3 coding DNA: TGCAGCGTTGAAGGGGGACAGGGTAACTATGGCTACACCTTC. As protein: CSVEGGQGNYGYTF. This chain joins TRBV29-1 and TRBJ1-2; 9 bases are a match to TRBD1. The V segment lost 1 base and the J segment 1 base; nucleotides outside the gene matches: 1. The CDR3 sequence is 14 residues long. Germline CDR1 reads SQVTM; CDR2 reads ANQGSEA. The full variable domain, its missing parts supplied by reference TRBV29-1 and TRBJ1-2, is SAVISQKPSRDICQRGTSLTIQCQVDSQVTMMFWYRQQPGQSLTLIATANQGSEATYESGFVIDKFPISRPNLTFSTLTVSNMSPEDSSIYLCSVEGGQGNYGYTFGSGTRLTVV.

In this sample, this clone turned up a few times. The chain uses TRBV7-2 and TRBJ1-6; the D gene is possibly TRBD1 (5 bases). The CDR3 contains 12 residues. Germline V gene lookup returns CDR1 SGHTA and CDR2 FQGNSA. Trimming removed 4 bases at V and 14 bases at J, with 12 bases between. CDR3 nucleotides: TGTGCCAGCAGCTCTTATCAGGGAGCCCTCCACTTT. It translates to CASSSYQGALHF.

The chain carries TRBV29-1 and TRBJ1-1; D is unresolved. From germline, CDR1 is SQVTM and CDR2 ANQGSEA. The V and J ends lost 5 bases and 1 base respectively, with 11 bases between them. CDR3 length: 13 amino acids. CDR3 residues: CSVTKLGNTEAFF. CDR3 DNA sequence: TGCAGCGTTACTAAGTTGGGGAACACTGAAGCTTTCTTT.

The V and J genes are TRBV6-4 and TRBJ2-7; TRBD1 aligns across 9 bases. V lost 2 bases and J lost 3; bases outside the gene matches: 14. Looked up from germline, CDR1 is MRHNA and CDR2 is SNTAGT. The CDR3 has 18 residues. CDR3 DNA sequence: TGTGCCAGCAGTGACCCGAATCCGGGACAGGGAAGAGGCTACGAGCAGTACTTC. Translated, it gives CASSDPNPGQGRGYEQYF.

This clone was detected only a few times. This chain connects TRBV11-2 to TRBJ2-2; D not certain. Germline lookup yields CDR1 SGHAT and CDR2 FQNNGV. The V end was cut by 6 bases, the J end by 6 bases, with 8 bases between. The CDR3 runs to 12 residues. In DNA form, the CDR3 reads TGTGCCAGCAGGTTTAAGGCCGGGGAGCTGTTTTTT. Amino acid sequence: CASRFKAGELFF.

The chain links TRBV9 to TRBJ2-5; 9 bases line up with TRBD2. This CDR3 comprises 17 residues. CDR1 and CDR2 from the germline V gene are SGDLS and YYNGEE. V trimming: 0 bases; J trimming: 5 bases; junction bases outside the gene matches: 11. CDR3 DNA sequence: TGTGCCAGCAGCGTAGGGGCTAGCGGGACAATCCAGGAGACCCAGTACTTC. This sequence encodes CASSVGASGTIQETQYF.

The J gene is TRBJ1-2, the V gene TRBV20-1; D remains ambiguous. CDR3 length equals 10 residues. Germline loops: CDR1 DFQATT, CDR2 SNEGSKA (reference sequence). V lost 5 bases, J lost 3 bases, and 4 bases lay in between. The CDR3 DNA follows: TGCAGTGCTCCTTACTATGGCTACACCTTC. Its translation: CSAPYYGYTF.

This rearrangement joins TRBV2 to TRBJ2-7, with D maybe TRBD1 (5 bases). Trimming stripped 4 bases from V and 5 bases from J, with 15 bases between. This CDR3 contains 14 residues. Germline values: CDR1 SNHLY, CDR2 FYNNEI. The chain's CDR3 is CASSAVTQGDEQYF. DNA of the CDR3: TGTGCCAGCAGTGCCGTAACCCAGGGCGACGAGCAGTACTTC.